The text below deals with one T cell receptor beta chain. The antigen remains unidentified. This may be a read error: a much more frequent sequence differs by one nucleotide. These data come from a study of molecular identifiers for immune sequencing clone quantification. Study conclusions and caveats: Sizes of clones that are highly expanded could be underestimated (if identical TCR molecules share a barcode).

The CDR3 runs to 13 residues. V lost 6 bases and J lost 9, with 17 bases in between. Germline CDR1 is MDHEN and CDR2 is SYDVKM. Bulk libraries came from a prior protocol with listed TCR primers. TCRdb used MiXCR to reprocess the PCR reads, holding one entry per CDR3 protein. The table shows a few hundred thousand distinct CDR3 sequences, with about 20% occurring only once. For naive CD8 T cells, sorting used the CD8+CD4-CCR7+CD45RA+ phenotype. The chain links TRBV28 to TRBJ2-5; D is perhaps TRBD2 (6 bases). The sample was naive CD8+ T cells from blood, with Jurkat cell RNA spiked in. Specified subset: FACS-sorted CD8+CD4-CCR7+CD45RA+ naive T cells. The TCR was taken from a human donor in good health. Some libraries in this study had Jurkat cell RNA spiked in. The CDR3, as DNA: TGTGCCAGCAGCCCGGGCAGGGAGGCGGCCCAGTACTTC. This codes for CASSPGREAAQYF.